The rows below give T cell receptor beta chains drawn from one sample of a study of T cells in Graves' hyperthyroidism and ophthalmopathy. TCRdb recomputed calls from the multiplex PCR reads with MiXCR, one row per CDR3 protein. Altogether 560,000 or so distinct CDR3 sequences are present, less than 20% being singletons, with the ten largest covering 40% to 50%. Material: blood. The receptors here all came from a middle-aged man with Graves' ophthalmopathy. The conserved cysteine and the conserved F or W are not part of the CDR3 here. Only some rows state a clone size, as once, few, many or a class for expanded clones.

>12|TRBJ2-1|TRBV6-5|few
ASSYSGAGAEQF
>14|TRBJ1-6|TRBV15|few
ATSSRDRGYNSPLH
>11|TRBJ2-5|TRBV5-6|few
ASTKGDSETQY
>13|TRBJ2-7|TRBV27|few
ASSLIRTGGHEQY
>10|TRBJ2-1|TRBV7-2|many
ASSLSTNEQF
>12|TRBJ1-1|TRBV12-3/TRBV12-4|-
ASTPPGQISEAF
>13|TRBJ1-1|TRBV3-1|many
ASSQGTGLNTEAF
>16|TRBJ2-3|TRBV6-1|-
ASSERRGWDRFTDTQY
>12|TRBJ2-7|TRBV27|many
ASRLRQDSYEQY
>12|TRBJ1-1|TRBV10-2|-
ASSEPSANTEAF
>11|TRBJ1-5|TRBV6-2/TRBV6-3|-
ASRAFSNQPQH
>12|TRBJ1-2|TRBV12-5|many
ASGPPGVIYGYT
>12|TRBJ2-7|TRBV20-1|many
SAREGLDRYEQY
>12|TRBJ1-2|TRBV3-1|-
ASSLSPSSYSYT
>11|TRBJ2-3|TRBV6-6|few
ASSYSPPDTQY
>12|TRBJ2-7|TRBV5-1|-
ASSLVTGEYEQY
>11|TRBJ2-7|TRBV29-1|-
SVDAGNSYEQY
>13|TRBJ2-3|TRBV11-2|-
ASSFPGTSTDTQY
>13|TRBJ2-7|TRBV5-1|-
ASSFEAGRFYEQY
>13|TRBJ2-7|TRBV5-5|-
ASRSMASSSYEQY
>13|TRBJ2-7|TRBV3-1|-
ASSRKLAGGQEQY
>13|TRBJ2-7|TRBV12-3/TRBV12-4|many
ASSTGTASSYEQY
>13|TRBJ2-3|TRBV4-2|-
ASSPGQERADTQY
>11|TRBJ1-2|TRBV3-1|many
ASSTDRGNGYT
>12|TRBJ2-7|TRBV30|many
AWTAPRFPYEQY
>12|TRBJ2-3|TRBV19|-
ASRTGSSSHTQY
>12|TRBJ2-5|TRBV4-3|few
ASSPSARQETQY
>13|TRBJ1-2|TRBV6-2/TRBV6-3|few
ASSYLERPNYGYT
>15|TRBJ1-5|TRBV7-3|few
ASSLNSGDYSNQPQH
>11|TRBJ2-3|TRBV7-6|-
ASSLEVRDTQY
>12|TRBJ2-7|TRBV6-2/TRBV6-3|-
ASSYSGLPYEQY
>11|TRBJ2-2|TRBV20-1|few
SATGTFTGELF
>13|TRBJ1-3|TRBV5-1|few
ASSSGPDSGNTIY
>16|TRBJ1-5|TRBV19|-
ASSIDMTGRYSNQPQH
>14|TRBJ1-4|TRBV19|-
ASSIGARATNEKLF
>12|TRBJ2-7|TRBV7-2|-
ASSLAERIYEQY
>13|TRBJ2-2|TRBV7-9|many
ASSLRGADTGELF
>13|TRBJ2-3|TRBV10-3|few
AISELGGFTDTQY
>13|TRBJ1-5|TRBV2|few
ASRYKANSNQPQH